This T cell receptor beta chain was observed in a study of cytomegalovirus exposure and HLA in healthy donors (dated by TCRdb to about 2017). As for the study more broadly: An earlier analysis of roughly 610 of the donors reported 250 to 300 Gb of sequence data and 90 million to 120 million unique TCR beta sequences obtained from about 179 million T cells. To study patterns of TCR occurrence, a later analysis re-analyzed previously published TCR beta repertoires from 550 to 800 donors and added high-resolution HLA genotyping. Roughly 300 gigabases of sequencing data and approximately 93 million unique TCR sequences were included in an early release covering about 600 HLA-typed donors. Genome-wide SNP genotypes for about 60% of the roughly 670 donors were used in a later genetic analysis, which treated that subset as a discovery cohort. The T cell repertoires of roughly 660 subjects were profiled by immunosequencing and related to cytomegalovirus serostatus. Donor age, sex, ethnicity and CMV serostatus were collected together with the repertoire data. Five DR-DQ haplotypes were treated as single units for association and clustering because of strong linkage in the cohort. In an earlier analysis of roughly 540 of the donors, high-throughput TCR beta sequencing was used to judge whether each TCR beta V gene segment behaved as functional or pseudogenic. The study was designed to test whether signatures of past pathogen exposure could be identified by cataloging public T cell receptors. HLA typing included class I and class II loci at four-digit resolution. In the later analysis, no new phenotypic data were used to find candidate immune exposures; instead, reliance was placed on TCR beta sequences and their occurrence across donors. The genetic ancestry cluster associated with self-reported Caucasian donors included about four fifths of the roughly 380 genotyped donors. Along with the approximately 600-subject first cohort, a separate validation cohort of over 90 different subjects was used. Among around 400 genotyped donors of the cohort, an average of about 240,000 unique TCR beta nucleotide sequences was sequenced per donor, of which 15% to 20% were non-productive. Typing coverage varied by locus: roughly 629-640 donors for A, B, C, DRB1 and DQB1; some 520 for DQA1; more than 600 for DPA1; approximately 490 for DPB1. High-throughput TCR immunosequencing, statistical association of individual TCRs with disease status, and machine learning were combined to predict cytomegalovirus infection status. Every repertoire in the discovery cohort had been generated on one and the same sequencing platform.

The CDR3 spans 13 residues, from the cysteine through the phenylalanine. The CDR3 DNA has 39 bases and is translated from base 1. V gives up 6 bases and J gives up 2 bases, and the segment between their germline ends measures 11 bases. CDR1 and CDR2 are read off the germline V gene as MGHDK and SYGVNS. Library creation used the immunoSEQ multiplex PCR assay. A mixture of 60 forward primers for TCR Vbeta segments and 13 reverse primers for TCR Jbeta segments was used in the multiplex PCR. The CDR3 region of rearranged TCR beta genes was amplified from genomic DNA by a multiplex PCR assay. Amplified TCR beta libraries were sequenced as 87-base-pair reads on the Illumina HiSeq System. Under the source paper's analysis protocol: In a later analysis, 70 million to 95 million unique TCR beta chains were counted across the roughly 610 repertoires, and about 10 million of these chains were shared by at least two donors. A nearest-neighbor algorithm error-corrected the raw reads and collapsed the reads into unique sequences, merging closely related sequences to remove PCR and sequencing errors. Alignment of CDR3 sequences to IMGT reference sequences was used to assign V, D and J gene segments. For a sequence to be retained, at least a six-nucleotide match to both a V gene segment and a J gene segment was required. A rearrangement counted as productive if the CDR3 had no stop codons and remained in frame with V and J, and every other rearrangement counted as non-productive. Following IMGT convention, CDR3 was defined as the stretch from the second conserved V-encoded cysteine to the conserved J-encoded phenylalanine. Sequences without an unambiguous match to a single V gene segment were excluded from the earlier analysis of approximately 560 of the donors. An earlier analysis of under 750 of the donors called V segments functional above 56.7% productive rearrangements and segregating when the between-donor standard deviation exceeded 5%. A statistical classification framework was developed to diagnose cytomegalovirus status using the catalog of TCR beta chain sequences. In a later analysis, V and J genes were assigned by comparing TCR nucleotide sequences against IMGT/GENE-DB human TR gene sequences. A later analysis assigned CDR3 sequences and most-parsimonious VDJ recombination scenarios with the TCRdist pipeline. In a later analysis, each TCR beta chain was defined by its CDR3 amino acid sequence together with its V-gene family, and reads lacking a unique V-gene family were excluded. In a later analysis, 500 to 650 highly shared, low-generation-probability nucleotide sequences were removed to address suspected cross-contamination and a sequencing artifact. For each public chain, a later analysis derived a clonal expansion index from normalized ranks of inferred template counts within each repertoire. In a later analysis, generation probabilities were computed with a VDJ recombination model fitted to out-of-frame rearrangements, and the resulting probabilities were checked against IGoR. In a later analysis, TCR-TCR, TCR-HLA and TCR-CMV co-occurrence was scored with hypergeometric tests, and a repertoire-size bias correction was applied to TCR pairs. In a later analysis, false discovery rates were estimated by permuting HLA or CMV assignments 20 times. In a later analysis, co-occurring TCRs were grouped using DBSCAN, with TCRdist sequence similarity added in when clustering inside HLA-allele-positive subsets. Repertoires with fewer than 30,000 or more than 120,000 public chains, plus five repertoires with anomalous nucleotide sharing, were excluded from co-occurrence clustering. TCRdb took over this immuneACCESS table, retaining in-frame rearrangements with V and J assigned. Such tables are incomplete; in checked studies, under half of the missing clones stem from an unresolved V gene, and the remainder is unexplained. That table is the source of V, J and clone size, and D and trimming were worked out from the DNA. This sample is represented by approximately 110,000 clones; under 85% of them were singletons. The ten largest clonotypes hold 6.5% to 9.5% of the sample.

Beyond this particular receptor, the publication reports: Strong co-occurrence of HLA alleles, especially DR and DQ, made assigning TCR associations to individual alleles difficult. In a later genetic analysis, a missense DCLRE1C variant was associated with V-gene and J-gene trimming of TCR beta chains, and the association was replicated in an independent cohort. Correlated functional status among segregating V segments might be attributable to linkage disequilibrium, but an unknown experimental factor could not be ruled out. A further reported finding was that TCR beta sequences accurately predicted the HLA-A and HLA-B alleles for most subjects in the first cohort. A group of highly shared sequence variants was considered likely to be a technical artifact of the sequencing pipeline. In a later analysis, the rate of TCR association differed among HLA loci, with DRB1 alleles having the most associated TCRs and HLA-C alleles having the fewest. Cytomegalovirus status was reported to be diagnosed by the classifier with high specificity and sensitivity in both the original and validation cohorts. For the cohort, immune exposure information was limited to CMV serostatus. According to a later genetic analysis, donors in an Asian-associated ancestry cluster had fewer N-insertions in productive TCRs than the approximately 650-donor mean. Because HLA typing was missing for some donors at each locus, association tests included only the typed subset. In a later analysis, several top co-occurrence clusters were reported to appear linked to parvovirus B19, influenza, CMV and Epstein-Barr virus. Most TCR sequences were seen in very few donors, while some public TCRs were found in many individuals. In an earlier analysis of approximately 600 of the donors, most TCR beta V segments were observed in productive rearrangements about 87% or about 30% of the time, broadly matching IMGT annotations. Most CMV-associated TCR beta chains appeared to be HLA-restricted in a later analysis, and the HLA associations seemed to be driven largely by CMV exposure. Presence/absence analyses assumed roughly uniform sequencing depth across donors, an assumption that may not hold. It was suggested by the authors that the approach could potentially be generalized to other disease states and immunological phenotypes. In vitro tests confirmed that a few of the cytomegalovirus-associated TCR beta chains recognize cytomegalovirus antigens. A later analysis found that HLA-associated TCR beta chains were more clonally expanded and had lower generation probabilities than equally common non-associated chains. The study gave a list of 150 to 200 TCR beta chains associated with cytomegalovirus. The 87-base-pair reads could not distinguish some IMGT-functional V segments, including TRBV6-2 and TRBV6-3, so those segments were excluded. This cohort had only TCR beta chains sequenced, and the lack of alpha or paired-chain data limited which features could be detected. About 17 rarely observed V segments, including chromosome 9 orphons, were excluded from the earlier analysis of several hundred of the donors because counts were too low. A later analysis associated 15,000 to 20,000 TCR beta sequences with specific HLA alleles at a false discovery rate of 0.05.

In total, approximately 690 healthy bone marrow donors made up the cohort. All cohort members were sampled while nominally healthy, although unrecorded immune exposures were likely present. The donor was CMV seropositive and belonged to the group of around 300 seropositive cohort members. A peripheral blood sample was provided by each donor, and peripheral blood mononuclear cells were used for TCR beta sequencing. Genomic DNA extraction from the blood cell samples was performed with the Qiagen DNeasy Blood Extraction Kit. In the case of this clone: What this receptor recognizes is not known. No base quality values were provided; no much bigger clone lies one nucleotide off.

The TCR sequence derives from a woman in her 40s in good health and CMV-seropositive. What was sequenced was PBMCs. This receptor chain uses TRBV25-1 and TRBJ2-7; the D gene is perhaps TRBD1, on 5 matching bases. The CDR3 has the sequence CASRDRQTYEQYF. DNA sequence: TGTGCCAGCAGGGATCGACAGACCTACGAGCAGTACTTC.